The following is a TCR beta chain sequence with its context. This clone has just a few counts. Which antigen it targets is not known. Within one base of it there is no much larger clone, and no base qualities were kept. CDR1 and CDR2, per the germline V gene, are MDHEN and SYDVKM. The CDR3, from cysteine to phenylalanine, totals 14 residues. Just CDR3 DNA is preserved here, 42 bases in frame from base 1. The V and J ends are trimmed by 3 bases and 0 bases, leaving 6 bases between them. These data come from a study of PD-1 blockade in classical Hodgkin lymphoma (dated by TCRdb to 2018 to 2021). For the wider study: Nivolumab dosing was 3 mg/kg intravenously every 2 weeks, continuing until either disease progression or unacceptable toxicity. The study used TCR beta sequencing and CyTOF to define a peripheral blood immune signature of response to PD-1 blockade in classical Hodgkin lymphoma.

Summary of the overall study and its limitations: By C4D1, a significant rise was seen in CD4+ TCR diversity but not in CD8+ TCR diversity (p=0.0027 vs p=0.16), and the rise was most apparent among complete responders (p=0.02). The study was limited to a single clinical trial cohort, and causes of repertoire differences, possibly disease activity or prior therapy, remained undefined. Baseline TCR diversity was reported to be lower in newly diagnosed patients than in healthy donors, and even lower in relapsed/refractory patients. Lower diversity was seen in patients whose nivolumab began less than 1 year after ASCT, and these patients were left out of later analyses so that immune reconstitution would not confound the results. Trial patients with a complete response had baseline diversity similar to that of newly diagnosed patients, while partial responders and progressors had significantly lower diversity.

Genomic DNA was extracted with the Qiagen DNeasy kit from unsorted PBMCs and from negatively selected CD4+ and CD8+ fractions. Using primers that anneal to V and J segments, immunoSEQ multiplex PCR amplified the TCR beta CDR3 regions. A synthetic immune receptor repertoire was used to minimize amplification bias, and remaining bias was computationally removed after sequencing. The study's processing was this. Repertoire diversity was quantified as the Shannon entropy index using custom Python scripts. Unsorted, CD4+ and CD8+ repertoires were examined separately, except in combined analyses, for which CD4+ and CD8+ sequences were merged in silico. A clone counted as expanded when the clone's frequency after treatment rose at least 2-fold relative to C1D1, and clones undetected at baseline were given a pseudocount of 0.5. Singleton clones were defined as clones with 0 or 1 copy at C1D1, and non-singleton clones were defined as clones with 2 or more copies. By matching protein sequences in sorted samples from the same patient, clones expanded in unsorted samples were annotated as CD4+, CD8+ or unknown. Wilcoxon tests were applied to paired samples to test diversity changes from C1D1 to C4D1. TCRdb obtained this table from immuneACCESS and retained in-frame rearrangements with V and J assigned. These tables miss some clones; where compared with another copy, unresolved V genes account for less than half of the shortfall, and the remainder is unexplained. V and J calls and clone size come straight from that table; D and trimming were deduced from the DNA. This sample has roughly 16,000 clones in its table, and 70% to 80% of those were observed once. Jointly, the top ten make up 3.5% to 5% of the sample.

What the time point label conveys for this sample: cycle 1 day 1 (C1D1), immediately before nivolumab initiation. Every trial patient had relapsed following autologous stem cell transplantation, and prior brentuximab vedotin exposure was what differed among cohorts A, B and C. A total of fewer than 65 patients with relapsed/refractory classical Hodgkin lymphoma made up the trial cohort, and each patient's best overall response was complete response, partial response or progressive disease. In the multi-cohort phase II CheckMate 205 trial, trial patients received single-agent nivolumab. An independent review committee assessed best overall response by applying the 2007 International Working Group response criteria. Trial PBMCs were collected immediately before nivolumab initiation (C1D1) and during therapy at cycle 2 day 1 and cycle 4 day 1. Peripheral blood was collected in 8 mL Vacutainer Cell Preparation Tubes, from which PBMCs were isolated by centrifugation and then cryopreserved.

The TCR sequence derives from a human donor with classical Hodgkin lymphoma. In this chain, TRBV28 is recombined with TRBJ1-5, with the D gene call left open. Sequencing was performed on peripheral blood mononuclear cells (PBMCs), taken at baseline. The DNA is as follows: TGTGCCAGCAGTTTGGCGTATAGCAATCAGCCCCAGCATTTT. Its translation reads: CASSLAYSNQPQHF.